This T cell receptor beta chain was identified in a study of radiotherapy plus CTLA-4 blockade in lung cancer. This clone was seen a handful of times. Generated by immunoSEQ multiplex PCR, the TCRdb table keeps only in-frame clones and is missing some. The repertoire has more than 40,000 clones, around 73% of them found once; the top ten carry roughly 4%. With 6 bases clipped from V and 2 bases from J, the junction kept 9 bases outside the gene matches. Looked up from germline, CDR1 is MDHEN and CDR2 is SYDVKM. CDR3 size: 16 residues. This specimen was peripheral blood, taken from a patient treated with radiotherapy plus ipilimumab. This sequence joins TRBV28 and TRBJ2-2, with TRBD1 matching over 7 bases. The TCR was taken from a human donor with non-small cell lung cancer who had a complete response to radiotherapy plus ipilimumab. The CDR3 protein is CASSRVTGHNTGELFF. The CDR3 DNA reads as TGTGCCAGCAGCCGGGTGACAGGGCACAACACCGGGGAGCTGTTTTTT.